One and the same sample provided the 18 T cell receptor delta chains below, sequenced in a study of γδ T cells in repeated Plasmodium falciparum infection. Gammadelta T cells were flow-sorted from PBMC into Vgamma9/Vdelta2+ and Vdelta2-negative populations for bulk analysis. TCRdb re-called the multiplex PCR reads with CATT. This sample yields tens of thousands of delta-chain clones, of which 1.6% are seen a single time; 8.6% belongs to the top ten. The material sequenced was gamma-delta T cells from blood. These receptors originate from a pool of human donors (malaria-infected and uninfected, not separated).

Of note for this clone: A far more abundant clone sits one base away, making this likely a read error. Other nucleotide sequences in the sample specify the same CDR3. The rearrangement uses TRDV1 and TRDJ1; maybe TRDD3 (5 bases). As TCRdb names no J gene, one was assigned here on the basis of a DNA match to germline. Germline lookup yields CDR1 TSWWSYY and CDR2 QGS. CDR3 length: 17 residues. The CDR3 is CALGELMTLAYTDKLIF. DNA for the CDR3: TGCGCTCTTGGGGAACTCATGACCCTGGCGTACACCGATAAACTCATCTTT.

This clone occurred a few times. TCRdb has a much larger clone's protein, which differs at residue 16 from the translation of this DNA, likely because of a read error; what is shown is the protein translated from the DNA. V usage is TRDV3 and J usage is TRDJ1; the D gene is possibly TRDD3 (7 bases). Looked up from germline, CDR1 is TVYSNPD and CDR2 is GDNSRS (reference sequence). The CDR3 covers 17 residues. The CDR3 coding sequence is TGTGCCTTTGGCCCTTCCCCTTCCCTGGGGGCTACCGATAAACTCACCTTT. Its protein product is CAFGPSPSLGATDKLTF. Supplemented by reference TRDV3 and TRDJ1, the full variable domain reads CDKVTQSSPDQTVASGSEVVLLCTYDTVYSNPDLFWYRIRPDYSFQFVFYGDNSRSEGADFTQGRFSVKHILTQKAFHLVISPVRTEDSATYYCAFGPSPSLGATDKLTFGKGTRVTVEP.

This clone was picked up a small number of times. The J gene is TRDJ1, the V gene TRDV1; 10 bases agree with TRDD3. Unmatched junction bases numbered 22, after V lost 2 bases and J lost 4 bases. The germline V gene encodes CDR1 TSWWSYY and CDR2 QGS. The CDR3 contains 21 residues. The CDR3, as DNA: TGTGCTCTTGGGGAATGTTCCCCGGGGACTACTGGGGGATGCAAAGGCGATAAACTCATCTTT. Its protein is CALGECSPGTTGGCKGDKLIF.

This clone showed up just a few times. TCRdb's listed protein matches a much larger clone and diverges from this DNA's translation at residue 3, likely through a read error; the protein shown comes from the DNA. J is TRDJ1 and V is TRDV1; 12 bases are shared with TRDD3. No J gene was available from TCRdb, and it was assigned here by a germline match of the DNA. The CDR3 has 25 amino acids. Germline CDR1 reads TSWWSYY; CDR2 reads QGS. CDR3 sequence (DNA): TGTGCTATTGGGGAACTACCCTATGTCGCCATTAAAATTCCGGTACTGGGGGATACCCCCGATAAACTCATCTTT. Translation gives CAIGELPYVAIKIPVLGDTPDKLIF.

Turning to this clone: TCRdb's entry gives the protein of a much larger clone, which mismatches this DNA's translation at residue 15, likely from a read error; the protein reported here is translated from the DNA. The DNA of the CDR3 is TGTGCTCTTGGGGAATCCTTCTCTTCCTCGCTACTGGGGGATGCTGGGACCGATAAACTCATCTTT. Translating gives CALGESFSSSLLGDAGTDKLIF. This rearrangement joins TRDV1 to TRDJ1; 10 bases are shared with TRDD3. The J gene, missing from TCRdb, was assigned here through DNA to germline matching. From germline, CDR1 is TSWWSYY and CDR2 QGS. The CDR3 totals 22 residues. Trimming at V came to 2 bases and at J to 2 bases, leaving 23 bases not matched to a gene.

In its sample, this clone was seen a few times. The TCRdb protein comes from a much larger clone and disagrees with this DNA's translation at residue 15, likely due to a read error; the protein given here is derived from the DNA. The V segment is TRDV1, and no J call was made; the D segment call TRDD3 is taken from the table without a DNA check. The CDR3 has 16 amino acids. The germline V gene encodes CDR1 TSWWSYY and CDR2 QGS. In DNA form, the CDR3 reads TGTGCTCTTGGGGAACTCCCAGTACTGGGGGGCGATAAACTCACCTTT. This translates into CALGELPVLGGDKLTF.

This clone was counted many times. This chain connects TRDV2 to TRDJ1, with TRDD3 matching over 10 bases. The J gene is absent in TCRdb and was assigned here via DNA matching to germline. Germline CDR1 reads GEAIGNYY; CDR2 reads EKD. V gave up 0 bases and J gave up 1 base; unmatched junction bases: 13. This CDR3 region has 19 residues. CDR3 sequence (DNA): TGTGCCTGTGACACCCTGGGGGATATTGGAGAGAGGAGCACCGATAAACTCATCTTT. Residues: CACDTLGDIGERSTDKLIF.

This clone has a handful of counts. TCRdb's protein, taken from a much larger clone, differs from this DNA's translation at residue 5, likely owing to a read error; the protein displayed comes from the DNA. This sequence joins TRDV1 and TRDJ1; D unclear. TCRdb offers no J gene call, so here the DNA was matched to germline to obtain one. The CDR3 runs to 15 residues. CDR1 is TSWWSYY and CDR2 is QGS in the germline V gene. Trimming took 5 bases from V and 8 from J, leaving 21 bases between them. The CDR3 nucleotides read TGTGCTCTTGGGTTTAGCCCCACCGCCACCGTCAAACTCATCTTT. It encodes CALGFSPTATVKLIF.

In this sample, this clone turned up many times. This rearrangement joins TRDV1 to TRDJ1; 13 bases fit TRDD3. No J gene is reported in TCRdb; it was inferred here by comparing the DNA with germline. The CDR3 loop spans 19 amino acids. Germline assignment: CDR1 TSWWSYY and CDR2 QGS. After removal of 6 bases from V and 1 base from J, the junction contained 14 bases not matched to a gene. For the CDR3, the DNA is TGTGCTCTTGGTGCCAACCTTCGTACTGGGGGATACGGCACCGATAAACTCATCTTT. Protein product: CALGANLRTGGYGTDKLIF.

As for this clone: For this DNA, TCRdb reports the protein of a much larger clone, which diverges at residue 13, most likely from a read error; the protein presented here is translated directly from the DNA. CDR3 loop: CACDTGIYRITDRLIF. The CDR3 DNA is TGTGCCTGTGACACGGGGATTTATAGGATCACCGATAGACTCATCTTT. The V gene is TRDV2, the J gene TRDJ1, with D maybe TRDD3 (6 bases). The J gene comes from matching the DNA to germline here; TCRdb lacks it. The CDR3 is made up of 16 amino acids. Germline CDR1 reads GEAIGNYY; CDR2 reads EKD.

With regard to this clone: TCRdb has a much larger clone's protein, which differs at residue 4 from the translation of this DNA, likely because of a read error; what is shown is the protein translated from the DNA. Written as DNA, the CDR3 is TGTGCCTGTGTCTTCCCCTCTCTGCCCGATAAACTCATCTTT. This sequence encodes CACVFPSLPDKLIF. The chain is built from TRDV2 and TRDJ1; D is perhaps TRDD2 (5 bases). TCRdb offers no J gene call, so here the DNA was matched to germline to obtain one. The germline V gene encodes CDR1 GEAIGNYY and CDR2 EKD. The CDR3 length is 14 residues. Trimming stripped 5 bases from V and 3 bases from J, with 15 bases between.

This clone appeared a few times. TCRdb's entry gives the protein of a much larger clone, which mismatches this DNA's translation at residue 13, likely from a read error; the protein reported here is translated from the DNA. The chain has TRDV1 and TRDJ1; D is ambiguous. TCRdb does not report a J gene; here it was assigned by matching the DNA to germline references. In germline, CDR1 is TSWWSYY, CDR2 QGS. CDR3 size: 17 residues. The CDR3 sequence is CALGERHPVSYTGKLIF. The CDR3, as DNA: TGTGCTCTTGGGGAGAGGCACCCCGTCTCTTACACCGGTAAACTCATCTTT.

This clone appeared a few times. A far larger clone lies a single base away; this is likely a read error. At the DNA level, this CDR3 is encoded by other sequences in the same sample as well. The chain employs TRDV2 and TRDJ1; TRDD2 might be the D (6 bases). TCRdb does not report a J gene; here it was assigned by matching the DNA to germline references. Looked up from germline, CDR1 is GEAIGNYY and CDR2 is EKD. This CDR3 is built from 20 residues. V was cut by 7 bases and J by 0 bases, with 32 bases left in between. This chain's CDR3 is CACKLYTPSRGLIYTDKLIF. CDR3 bases: TGTGCCTGCAAGCTCTACACTCCTTCCCGGGGACTCATTTACACCGATAAACTCATCTTT.

As concerns this clone: For this DNA, TCRdb reports the protein of a much larger clone, which diverges at residue 6, most likely from a read error; the protein presented here is translated directly from the DNA. The chain couples TRDV1 to TRDJ1; 10 bases map to TRDD3. TCRdb lists no J gene, so it was determined here by aligning the DNA to germline. The germline V gene has CDR1 TSWWSYY and CDR2 QGS. The CDR3 runs to 19 residues. Trimming took 1 base from V and 8 from J; bases not matched to a gene: 19. Here the CDR3 DNA reads TGTGCTCTTGGGGAACAGTTCTCCCCGCTTACTGGGGGATTAACGAAACTCATCTTT. It is translated as CALGEQFSPLTGGLTKLIF.

Worth noting for this clone: With a far larger clone one base away, a read error is the likely cause. Within the sample, other DNA sequences also encode this same CDR3. The V and J genes are TRDV1 and TRDJ2; 12 positions agree with TRDD3. This CDR3 has 17 residues. Germline values: CDR1 TSWWSYY, CDR2 QGS. CDR3 region: CALGFTGGYPPTAQLFF. In DNA form, the CDR3 reads TGTGCTCTTGGATTTACTGGGGGATACCCCCCGACAGCACAACTGTTCTTT.

Turning to this clone: TCRdb lists the protein of a much larger clone for this DNA, which differs at residue 19, so this is likely a read error; the protein given here is translated from the DNA itself. The chain recombines TRDV1 with TRDJ1; the match to TRDD3 covers 9 bases. Looked up from germline, CDR1 is TSWWSYY and CDR2 is QGS. The CDR3 covers 26 residues. The V and J ends lost 2 bases and 0 bases, in that order; junction bases with no gene match: 34. The CDR3 loop reads CALGETILKPRPGDWGTLWHTDKLIF. The CDR3 DNA sequence: TGTGCTCTTGGGGAAACGATCCTAAAGCCGCGACCGGGAGACTGGGGGACCCTGTGGCACACCGATAAACTCATCTTT.

This clone was counted a few times. A far larger clone differs by one base, so this is likely a read error. The same CDR3 is also encoded by other DNA sequences in this sample. The rearrangement uses TRDV1 and TRDJ1; D perhaps matches TRDD3 (5 bases). TCRdb is silent on the J gene; assignment here came from matching the DNA to germline. The CDR3 spans 16 residues. Germline assignment: CDR1 TSWWSYY and CDR2 QGS. DNA for the CDR3: TGTGCCCTTGGGGAACCGAGATGGACAAACACCGATAAACTCATCTTT. Its protein product is CALGEPRWTNTDKLIF.

Only a few counts were recorded for this clone. The V gene is TRDV1, the J gene TRDJ1, with 10 bases that match TRDD3. Trimming removed 2 bases from V and 0 bases from J; junction bases left unmatched: 39. In germline, CDR1 is TSWWSYY, CDR2 QGS. The CDR3 consists of 28 residues. CDR3 DNA sequence: TGTGCTCTTGGGGAAATTGCCCGAAAAGGGCGTGGGGGATACCCCCTCGATTCCGGTGCCATTTACACCGATAAACTCATCTTT. Encoded protein: CALGEIARKGRGGYPLDSGAIYTDKLIF.